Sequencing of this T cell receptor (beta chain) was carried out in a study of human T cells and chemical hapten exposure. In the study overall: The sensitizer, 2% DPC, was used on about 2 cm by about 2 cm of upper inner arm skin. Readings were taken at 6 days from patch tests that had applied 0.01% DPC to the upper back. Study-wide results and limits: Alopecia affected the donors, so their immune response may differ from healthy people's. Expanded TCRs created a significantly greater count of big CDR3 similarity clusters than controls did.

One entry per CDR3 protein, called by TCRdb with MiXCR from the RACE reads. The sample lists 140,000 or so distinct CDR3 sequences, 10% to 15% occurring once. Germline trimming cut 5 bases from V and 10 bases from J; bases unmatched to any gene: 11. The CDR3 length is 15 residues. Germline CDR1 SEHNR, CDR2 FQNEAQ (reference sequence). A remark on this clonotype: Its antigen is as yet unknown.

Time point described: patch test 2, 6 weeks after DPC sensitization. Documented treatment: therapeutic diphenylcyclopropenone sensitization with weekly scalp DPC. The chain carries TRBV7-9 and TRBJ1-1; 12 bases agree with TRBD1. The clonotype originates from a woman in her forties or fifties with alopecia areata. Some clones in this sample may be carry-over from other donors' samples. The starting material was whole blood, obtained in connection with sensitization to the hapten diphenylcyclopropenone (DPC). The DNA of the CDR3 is TGTGCCAGCAGCGGGACAGGGGGCGATAACAGGAGAGCTTTCTTT. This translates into CASSGTGGDNRRAFF.